This TCR beta chain emerged from a study of T-cell memory formation after mild COVID-19. This CDR3 has 17 residues. The germline gives CDR1 SGHVS, CDR2 FQNEAQ. V was pared by 0 bases and J by 10 bases, with 22 bases between. In TCRdb, the 5' RACE reads were re-called with MiXCR into one record per CDR3 protein. The sample has roughly 100,000 distinct CDR3 sequences; about 12% are singletons. This clonotype was sampled from an adult woman who had mild COVID-19 (a few samples of this study predate the infection). Cell type and time point are not known. The chain employs TRBV7-8 and TRBJ2-1, with D perhaps matching TRBD2 (6 bases). The specimen was PBMCs or a T cell subset sorted from them (not recorded which). The CDR3 sequence is CASSLASGGWDSPEQFF. In nucleotides, the CDR3 is TGTGCCAGCAGCTTAGCCTCCGGGGGTTGGGACTCCCCAGAGCAGTTCTTC.